Following are 25 T cell receptor beta chains from one sample sequenced in a study of tissue T cells after allogeneic stem cell transplantation. Measured with immunoSEQ multiplex PCR; TCRdb has only the in-frame clones, and not every one. This table holds around 10,000 clones, over 40% found once. The time point was: mouse harvest day 7 after allogeneic transplant. Each mouse received 10^7 T-cell-depleted marrow cells plus 10^6 splenic CD5+ T cells by tail vein. Input material: gut tissue. Receptor source: a female BALB/c mouse given C57BL/6 T cells with graft-versus-host disease after an allogeneic hematopoietic cell transplant.

Notes on this clone: The listed genes are named as in mouse. The read is 1 residue too short to cover the CDR3 end, so that end is filled in from the germline J gene. The chain recombines TRBV26 with TRBJ2-5, with TRBD2 matching over 10 bases. Germline CDR1 KGHPV, CDR2 FQNQEV (reference sequence). Losses at the gene ends were 7 bases for V and 6 bases for J; bases not matched to a gene: 7. The CDR3 length is 14 residues. The CDR3 sequence is CASILGGRGDTQYF. The sequenced part of the CDR3 DNA is TGTGCCAGCATCCTGGGGGGGCGCGGGGACACCCAGTAC.

Concerning this clone itself: Germline and genes: mouse. The read stops 1 residue short of the end of the CDR3; the missing end is completed from the germline J gene. The rearrangement joins TRBV12-1 to TRBJ2-4; TRBD1 agrees at 7 bases. Germline V gives CDR1 SGHSN, CDR2 HYEKVE. V lost 0 bases, J lost 3 bases, and 5 bases stayed unmatched. The CDR3 is 15 amino acids. CDR3 bases read: TGTGCCAGCTCTCTCCGCCTGGGACAGCAAAACACCTTGTAC. Translation gives CASSLRLGQQNTLY. The full CDR3 reads CASSLRLGQQNTLYF.

In the case of this clone: Genes and germline come from the mouse. The read ends 1 residue shy of where the CDR3 ends; the end is completed using the germline J gene. The chain recombines TRBV17 with TRBJ1-6; TRBD1 aligns across 7 bases. TRBJ1-6 is an ORF for which the function is uncertain. J was trimmed by 11 bases and V by 5 bases; bases with no gene match: 6. CDR3 size: 13 residues. The V gene's germline CDR1 is MNHDT and CDR2 YYDKIL. CDR3 DNA (partial): TGTGCTAGCAGTGAGACAGGGAGGACGCCCCTCTAC. It encodes CASSETGRTPLY. The whole CDR3 protein reads CASSETGRTPLYF.

The table lists this clone with a few counts. These gene names are mouse names. The read ends 1 residue shy of where the CDR3 ends; the end is completed using the germline J gene. This sequence joins TRBV19 and TRBJ2-7; no definite D call. Looked up from germline, CDR1 is FNHDT and CDR2 is SITEND (reference sequence). The CDR3 runs 12 residues. The germline V and J ends were trimmed by 5 bases and 0 bases, with 6 bases remaining between them. CDR3 region: CASRGVSYEQYF. The DNA read from the CDR3 is TGTGCCAGCAGGGGAGTCTCCTATGAACAGTAC.

This clone was counted only a few times. Mouse germline and gene names are used. The CDR3 sequence: CASRDISNERLFF. The CDR3 bases that were read are TGTGCCAGCAGGGACATTTCCAACGAAAGATTATTT. The rearrangement links TRBV15 to TRBJ1-4, with D possibly matching TRBD1 (5 bases). The read terminates 1 residue ahead of where the CDR3 ends, so the germline J gene completes it. The CDR3 spans 13 residues. V was pared by 6 bases and J by 0 bases, with 5 bases between. Germline V gene sequence: CDR1 SGHND, CDR2 FRSKSL.

Details on this clone: The genes are named according to mouse. The read stops 1 residue short of the end of the CDR3; the missing end is completed from the germline J gene. The rearrangement uses TRBV19 and TRBJ1-5; 7 positions agree with TRBD1. Germline V CDR1 and CDR2: FNHDT, SITEND (reference sequence). This CDR3 contains 14 residues. V gave up 10 bases and J gave up 0 bases; unmatched junction bases: 7. The CDR3: CAGNRGSNNQAPLF. The covered CDR3 bases are TGTGCCGGCAACAGGGGAAGTAACAACCAGGCTCCGCTT.

This clone was found once. Gene labels here are mouse ones. The read terminates 1 residue ahead of where the CDR3 ends, so the germline J gene completes it. The gene calls are TRBV26 and TRBJ2-5; no clear D gene. Trimming shortened V by 5 bases and J by 4 bases, and 7 bases separated the two germline ends. The CDR3 runs to 12 residues. Per the germline V gene, CDR1 is KGHPV and CDR2 is FQNQEV (reference sequence). CDR3 protein: CASSRGKDTQYF. CDR3 DNA, as far as it was read: TGTGCCAGCAGTAGAGGGAAAGACACCCAGTAC.

Comments on this clone: The genes are named according to mouse. The read ends 1 residue before the CDR3 terminus; that terminus is restored from the germline J gene. This sequence joins TRBV26 and TRBJ1-3; 8 positions agree with TRBD1. This CDR3 has 15 residues. With 3 bases clipped from V and 3 bases from J, the junction kept 4 bases outside the gene matches. Per the germline V gene, CDR1 is KGHPV and CDR2 is FQNQEV (reference sequence). CDR3 in amino acids: CASSLDRGGGNTLYF. Incomplete CDR3 DNA: TGTGCCAGCAGTCTCGACAGGGGTGGTGGAAATACGCTCTAT.

There are a few counts of this clone. The listed genes are named as in mouse. CDR3 in amino acids: CASSTGGDERLFF. The CDR3 DNA, read in part, is TGTGCCAGCAGTACAGGGGGAGACGAAAGATTATTT. This chain joins TRBV26 and TRBJ1-4, with TRBD1 matching 8 bases. Read sequence stops 1 residue before the CDR3 end, and the germline J gene provides the missing end. After removal of 5 bases from V and 6 bases from J, the junction contained 2 bases not matched to a gene. The CDR3 covers 13 residues. Per germline, CDR1 KGHPV and CDR2 FQNQEV (reference sequence). Full variable domain (outside the CDR3, taken from reference TRBV26 and TRBJ1-4): NSKVIQTPRYLVKGQGQKAKMRCIPEKGHPVVFWYQQNKNNEFKFLINFQNQEVLQQIDMTEKRFSAECPSNSPCSLEIQSSEAGDSALYLCASSTGGDERLFFGHGTKLSVL.

This clone was counted between two and nine times. The genes and germline here are from mouse. The read ends 1 residue shy of where the CDR3 ends; the end is completed using the germline J gene. This sequence joins TRBV26 and TRBJ2-2; 7 nucleotides agree with TRBD2. CDR1 is KGHPV and CDR2 is FQNQEV in the germline V gene (reference sequence). Trimming took 0 bases from V and 0 from J; bases not matched to a gene: 4. CDR3 length: 17 amino acids. This chain's CDR3 is CASSLSWGRANTGQLYF. The covered CDR3 bases are TGTGCCAGCAGTCTGTCCTGGGGGAGGGCAAACACCGGGCAGCTCTAC.

This clone has only a few counts. All gene names here are mouse names. The read comes to an end 1 residue before the CDR3 does, leaving the germline J gene to fill in the end. The chain recombines TRBV14 with TRBJ1-1; D unclear. The V gene's germline CDR1 is SGHDT and CDR2 FRDEAV. Trimming cost V 1 base and J 0 bases, with 4 bases left between them. This CDR3 contains 13 residues. CDR3 DNA, as far as it was read: TGTGCCAGCAGTTTCGGACAGAACACAGAAGTCTTC. It specifies CASSFGQNTEVF. From start to end, the CDR3 is CASSFGQNTEVFF.

Comment on this clone: Mouse gene names apply. Read coverage stops 1 residue before the CDR3 terminus; the germline J gene supplies the remainder. V gene TRBV26 combines with J gene TRBJ2-1; D is possibly TRBD2 (6 bases). The V gene lost 0 bases and the J gene lost 6 bases, with 6 bases spanning the gap. The germline V gene encodes CDR1 KGHPV and CDR2 FQNQEV (reference sequence). CDR3 length: 13 amino acids. The CDR3: CASSLSGGAEQFF. The CDR3 DNA, read in part, is TGTGCCAGCAGTCTGTCGGGGGGTGCTGAGCAGTTC.

A word on this clone: Genes and germline are mouse. Coverage ceases 1 residue before the CDR3 finishes, and the germline J gene fills in the end. The rearrangement joins TRBV26 to TRBJ1-1; tentatively, D is TRBD1 (5 bases). V was shortened by 3 bases and J by 2 bases, with 10 bases between the two germline ends. CDR1 KGHPV and CDR2 FQNQEV come from the germline V gene (reference sequence). The CDR3 is made up of 14 amino acids. Partial CDR3 DNA: TGTGCCAGCAGTCTTGGGGGAGGCAACACAGAAGTCTTC. This codes for CASSLGGGNTEVF. In full, the CDR3 reads CASSLGGGNTEVFF.

This clone was observed a few times. The genes and germline here are from mouse. The read finishes 1 residue shy of the CDR3 end, and the germline J gene is used to complete it. The V call is TRBV12-1, the J call TRBJ2-7; the D is unclear. From germline, CDR1 is SGHSN and CDR2 HYEKVE. This CDR3 is 12 amino acids long. Trimming removed 2 bases from V and 4 bases from J, with 8 bases in between. The sequenced part of the CDR3 DNA is TGTGCCAGCTCTCCCACAGATTATGAACAGTAC. Its translation is CASSPTDYEQY. The complete CDR3 protein is CASSPTDYEQYF.

Relative to its sample, this clone is medium-sized. Genes here carry mouse names. The CDR3 is cut off 1 residue early in the read; its end comes from the germline J gene. V usage is TRBV5 and J usage is TRBJ2-3; D remains unclear. Germline loops: CDR1 LGHNA, CDR2 YNLKQL (reference sequence). The CDR3 spans 13 residues. Between the trimmed V and J ends, which lost 6 bases and 0 bases, there was a span of 7 bases. CDR3: CASRADSAETLYF. The CDR3 bases that were read are TGTGCCAGCAGGGCGGACAGTGCAGAAACGCTGTAT.

This clone was detected only a few times. Mouse germline and gene names are used. The CDR3 extends 1 residue past the end of the read, so its final part is completed from the germline J gene. This sequence joins TRBV23 and TRBJ2-7; TRBD1 is taken as the D call from the table, unchecked against the DNA. CDR1 and CDR2 from the germline V gene are KGHTA and FQNQQP. CDR3 size: 15 residues. The CDR3 region is CSSSRGQGSSYEQYF. The sequenced CDR3 bases are TGCTCCAGCAGCCGGGGACAGGGGAGCTCCTATGAACAGTAC.

On this clone: Genes and germline come from the mouse. The observed sequence ends 1 residue before the CDR3 terminus, with the missing tail filled in from the germline J gene. The V call is TRBV26, the J call TRBJ1-4; 9 nucleotides agree with TRBD1. Per the germline V gene, CDR1 is KGHPV and CDR2 is FQNQEV (reference sequence). The CDR3 covers 16 residues. The trim removed 6 bases at V and 0 bases at J, leaving 5 bases unmatched. The sequenced part of the CDR3 DNA is TGTGCCAGCAGCCCGGGACAGGGCCTTTCCAACGAAAGATTATTT. Translation: CASSPGQGLSNERLF. The CDR3 in its entirety is CASSPGQGLSNERLFF.

On this clone itself: Germline and genes: mouse. The read falls 1 residue short of the CDR3 end, and the missing part is taken from the germline J gene. This chain uses TRBV26 with TRBJ2-5, with D perhaps TRBD1 or TRBD2 (5 bases each). From germline, CDR1 is KGHPV and CDR2 FQNQEV (reference sequence). The V end lost 2 bases, the J end lost 6 bases, and 12 bases lay between the germline ends. This CDR3 is built from 14 residues. The CDR3 DNA, read in part, is TGTGCCAGCAGTCTGGTTGGGGCGAGGGACACCCAGTAC. Protein: CASSLVGARDTQY. The whole CDR3 sequence reads CASSLVGARDTQYF.

This clone was seen a few times. Gene names are the mouse ones. The read halts 1 residue ahead of the CDR3 end, with the missing end drawn from the germline J gene. The chain joins TRBV26 to TRBJ1-1; D is unclear. V lost 3 bases to trimming and J lost 1 base, with 6 bases between them. CDR1 is KGHPV, CDR2 FQNQEV, per germline (reference sequence). The CDR3 length is 13 residues. The covered CDR3 bases are TGTGCCAGCAGTCTCAGACAAAACACAGAAGTCTTC. The encoded protein is CASSLRQNTEVF. The whole CDR3 is CASSLRQNTEVFF.

Points on this clone: Genes and germline are mouse. The read ends 1 residue early relative to the CDR3; the germline J gene fills the gap. The rearrangement links TRBV23 to TRBJ2-4; the table's D gene call, TRBD1, was not cross checked with the DNA. This CDR3 has 13 amino acids. From germline, CDR1 is KGHTA and CDR2 FQNQQP. The CDR3 is CSSSQQGQNTLYF. CDR3 DNA (partial): TGCTCCAGCAGTCAGCAGGGTCAAAACACCTTGTAC.

Notes on this clone: Germline and genes: mouse. The read comes to an end 1 residue before the CDR3 does, leaving the germline J gene to fill in the end. This chain connects TRBV5 to TRBJ2-5; a weak D match, TRBD2 (6 bases). CDR1 LGHNA and CDR2 YNLKQL come from the germline V gene (reference sequence). This CDR3 is 12 amino acids long. V lost 10 bases, J lost 0 bases, and 8 bases lay in between. The sequenced part of the CDR3 DNA is TGTGCCACCGGGGGGAACCAAGACACCCAGTAC. Its translation is CATGGNQDTQY. The CDR3 as a whole reads CATGGNQDTQYF.

In its sample, this clone was seen a few times. Mouse gene names apply. The read ends 1 residue shy of where the CDR3 ends; the end is completed using the germline J gene. V is TRBV26 and J is TRBJ1-3, with 7 bases identical to TRBD1. The CDR3 consists of 14 residues. V was pared by 4 bases and J by 0 bases, with 0 bases of the junction left unmatched. From germline, CDR1 is KGHPV and CDR2 FQNQEV (reference sequence). The covered CDR3 bases are TGTGCCAGCAGTCGGGACAGTTCTGGAAATACGCTCTAT. Translating it yields CASSRDSSGNTLY. The complete CDR3 sequence is CASSRDSSGNTLYF.

Comments on this clone: Gene names refer to mouse genes. Sequencing ends 1 residue short of the CDR3 end; the germline J gene provides the rest. The chain combines TRBV23 with TRBJ2-7; TRBD1, as called in the table, went unchecked against the DNA. Germline CDR1 reads KGHTA; CDR2 reads FQNQQP. The CDR3 is 15 amino acids. The CDR3 DNA, read in part, is TGCTCCAGCAGTCAATCAGCAGGAAGCTCCTATGAACAGTAC. It codes for CSSSQSAGSSYEQY. The whole CDR3 sequence reads CSSSQSAGSSYEQYF.

Comments on this clone: Gene names refer to mouse genes. CDR3 DNA, as far as it was read: TGTGCCAGCTCTCGACAGATTCAAAACACCTTGTAC. Translation: CASSRQIQNTLY. From start to end, the CDR3 is CASSRQIQNTLYF. This chain links TRBV12-2 with TRBJ2-4, with D perhaps matching TRBD1 (5 bases). The read terminates 1 residue before the CDR3 end, so the remaining end is supplied by the germline J gene. This CDR3 contains 13 residues. CDR1 and CDR2 from the germline V gene are SGHLS and HYDKME. The germline V and J ends were trimmed by 2 bases and 2 bases, with 7 bases remaining between them.

The table lists this clone with a few counts. Mouse gene names and germline throughout. CDR3: CASSPSGAEQFF. The sequenced CDR3 bases are TGTGCCAGCAGCCCCAGCGGTGCTGAGCAGTTC. The chain employs TRBV3 and TRBJ2-1; no reliable D call. The sequenced fragment ends 1 residue before the CDR3 boundary, so the rest is inferred from the germline J gene. V dropped 5 bases and J dropped 6 bases, with 8 bases sitting between them. This CDR3 is built from 12 residues. CDR1 is SNHLY and CDR2 is FYNGKV in the germline V gene (reference sequence).